Given below is one TCR beta chain in context. The missing conserved phenylalanine or tryptophan at the end of this CDR3 makes a read error likely. Total RNA amounting to roughly 450 ng was the source from which TCR beta cDNA was made with a constant-region primer. Three nested multiplex PCR rounds of slightly modified ARM-PCR generated TCR beta libraries. Both of the initial two PCR rounds ran for around 9 cycles and employed TRBV1-TRBV30 forward primers alongside a C-beta reverse primer. TCRdb reanalysed the multiplex PCR reads using MiXCR and keeps one entry per CDR3 protein. The sample includes fewer than 200,000 distinct CDR3 sequences, over 80% seen only once; the top ten take 18%. Germline-derived CDR1 and CDR2 are SQVTM and ANQGSEA. The CDR3 runs 14 residues. The source of the sample is a study of tumor-infiltrating lymphocytes in primary liver carcinoma. Study background: Tumor lesions were T1-T3 N0M0 and spanned roughly 4 to 10 cm.

DNA and RNA were both co-extracted from around 20-30 mg of bulk tissue that had not been sorted. Samples came from superior, inferior, lateral poles and tumor centre. Source material: tumor tissue from primary liver carcinoma. The chain recombines TRBV29-1 with TRBJ2-7, with TRBD1 matching 7 bases. The clonotype comes from a man aged 35 to 55 with primary liver carcinoma and hepatitis B virus infection. In DNA, the CDR3 is TGCAGCGTCGCCCTTTGGGACAGCTCCTACAAGCAGTACATC. As protein: CSVALWDSSYKQYI.